This T cell receptor (beta chain) is from a study of sequential checkpoint blockade in melanoma. Trimming removed 1 base at V and 4 bases at J, with 19 bases between. CDR1 is MDHEN, CDR2 SYDVKM, per germline. This CDR3 is 17 amino acids long. Generated by immunoSEQ multiplex PCR, the TCRdb table keeps only in-frame clones and is missing some. The sample consists of 25,000 to 30,000 clones, 75% to 85% of them appearing once. Indicated treatment: randomized to nivolumab then ipilimumab (arm A) or the reverse (arm B). The starting material was CD8+ T cells sorted from blood (inferred from file names), obtained from a patient given nivolumab and ipilimumab in sequence. The sequence came from a human donor with melanoma. The chain is built from TRBV28 and TRBJ1-1; D not certain. Written as DNA, the CDR3 is TGTGCCAGCAGTTTATACTTGAGTTCGGGGAAGGTCACTGAAGCTTTCTTT. Its translation: CASSLYLSSGKVTEAFF.